These 31 T cell receptor beta chains came from one sample sequenced in a study of T-cell reconstitution after alpha-beta-depleted transplantation in children. Molecular barcoding with unique molecular identifiers was used for the TCRbeta library. TCRdb reprocessed the PCR reads with MiXCR, giving one entry per CDR3 protein. The sample records hundreds of thousands of distinct CDR3 sequences, 10% being singletons. The sequences come from PBMCs, collected before TCRalphabeta/CD19-depleted stem cell transplant. These receptors were taken from a boy less than two years old with acute myeloid leukemia, due to receive a stem cell transplant.

The chain couples TRBV10-3 to TRBJ2-3; TRBD2 aligns across 7 bases. Germline lookup yields CDR1 ENHRY and CDR2 SYGVKD. The CDR3 consists of 15 residues. V lost 11 bases to trimming and J lost 2 bases; unmatched junction nucleotides: 13. The CDR3 spells CAVRILAGPTDTQYF. As DNA, the CDR3 is TGTGCCGTTCGTATTTTAGCGGGCCCCACAGATACGCAGTATTTT.

The CDR3 sequence: CASSPRQGAKFEQYF. CDR3 nucleotides: TGCGCCAGCAGCCCGCGACAGGGGGCGAAATTCGAGCAGTACTTC. The V and J genes are TRBV5-1 and TRBJ2-7, with TRBD1 matching 10 bases. Germline V gene lookup returns CDR1 SGHRS and CDR2 YFSETQ. The CDR3 totals 15 residues. The J segment lost 6 bases and the V segment lost 4 bases, leaving 10 bases of the junction unmatched. Full variable domain (remainder filled in from reference TRBV5-1 and TRBJ2-7): KAGVTQTPRYLIKTRGQQVTLSCSPISGHRSVSWYQQTPGQGLQFLFEYFSETQRNKGNFPGRFSGRQFSNSRSEMNVSTLELGDSALYLCASSPRQGAKFEQYFGPGTRLTVT.

The table lists this clonotype with many counts. This chain joins TRBV5-5 and TRBJ1-4; weak D call: TRBD1 (5 bases). The germline gives CDR1 SGHKS, CDR2 YYEKEE (reference sequence). V lost 6 bases and J 8 bases, leaving 14 bases between the germline ends. This CDR3 is 13 amino acids long. This chain's CDR3 is CASTFQGSEKLFF. CDR3 coding DNA: TGTGCCAGCACTTTCCAGGGCTCGGAAAAACTGTTTTTT.

This clonotype occurred many times. V usage is TRBV7-9 and J usage is TRBJ2-1, with a possible D match to TRBD2 (5 bases). The CDR3 runs 16 residues. Per germline, CDR1 SEHNR and CDR2 FQNEAQ (reference sequence). V gave up 7 bases and J gave up 0 bases, with 16 bases separating them. The CDR3 loop is CASTFGVGSSYNEQFF. The CDR3 DNA reads as TGTGCCAGCACCTTTGGGGTGGGGAGCTCCTACAATGAGCAGTTCTTC.

This chain links TRBV14 with TRBJ2-7; TRBD2 aligns across 7 bases. This CDR3 is built from 16 residues. Germline CDR1 is SGHDN and CDR2 is FVKESK. After removal of 6 bases from V and 3 bases from J, the junction contained 14 bases not matched to a gene. The CDR3, as DNA: TGTGCCAGCAGTGGCCCCTCCTGCGGGAGTTGCTACGAGCAGTACTTC. Translated, it gives CASSGPSCGSCYEQYF. Filled out from reference TRBV14 and TRBJ2-7, the complete variable domain reads EAGVTQFPSHSVIEKGQTVTLRCDPISGHDNLYWYRRVMGKEIKFLLHFVKESKQDESGMPNNRFLAERTGGTYSTLKVQPAELEDSGVYFCASSGPSCGSCYEQYFGPGTRLTVT.

Note on this clonotype: With a much larger clone just one base away, this may be a read error. The chain combines TRBV5-1 with TRBJ2-1, with D unclear. Trimming shortened V by 4 bases and J by 10 bases, and 9 bases separated the two germline ends. CDR1 and CDR2 (germline): SGHRS, YFSETQ. The CDR3 has 11 amino acids. DNA for the CDR3: TGCGCCAGCAGCGCCCGATTGGAGCAGTTCTTC. It specifies CASSARLEQFF.

This clonotype came up many times. The chain is built from TRBV7-3 and TRBJ2-3; 10 nucleotides line up with TRBD1. The ends lost 4 bases at V and 3 bases at J; junction bases unmatched: 7. Germline CDR1 reads SGHTA; CDR2 reads FQGTGA. CDR3 size: 16 residues. This CDR3 reads CASSSPGQGLTDTQYF. The CDR3, as DNA: TGTGCCAGCAGCTCGCCGGGACAGGGGTTGACAGATACGCAGTATTTT. Complete variable domain (other parts from reference TRBV7-3 and TRBJ2-3): GAGVSQTPSNKVTEKGKYVELRCDPISGHTALYWYRQSLGQGPEFLIYFQGTGAADDSGLPNDRFFAVRPEGSVSTLKIQRTERGDSAVYLCASSSPGQGLTDTQYFGPGTRLTVL.

This sequence joins TRBV9 and TRBJ2-7; 14 bases fit TRBD2. Per the germline V gene, CDR1 is SGDLS and CDR2 is YYNGEE. The CDR3 covers 17 residues. Trimming removed 4 bases from V and 4 bases from J; junction bases left unmatched: 10. DNA for the CDR3: TGTGCCAGCAGCCGGACTAGCGGGGGGCTCGGATTGTACGAGCAGTACTTC. Translating it yields CASSRTSGGLGLYEQYF.

This clonotype was counted ten times or more. The CDR3 is CASSVLSGKVDTQYF. The CDR3 DNA reads TGTGCCAGCAGTGTTCTTAGCGGGAAGGTGGATACGCAGTATTTT. This sequence joins TRBV6-1 and TRBJ2-3, with 8 bases fitting TRBD2. This CDR3 spans 15 amino acids. V gave up 4 bases and J gave up 6 bases; unmatched junction bases: 9. Per germline, CDR1 MNHNS and CDR2 SASEGT.

This clonotype was counted at least ten times. The rearrangement uses TRBV7-9 and TRBJ2-2; 8 bases map to TRBD2. Germline-derived CDR1 and CDR2 are SEHNR and FQNEAQ (reference sequence). The CDR3 runs to 13 residues. The CDR3 sequence is CARTSSYTGELFF. CDR3 DNA sequence: TGTGCTAGGACTAGCAGTTACACCGGGGAGCTGTTTTTT.

On this clonotype: A much larger clone sits a single nucleotide away, making a read error possible. This CDR3 reads CAMAVPGVNEQFF. In DNA, the CDR3 is TGTGCCATGGCGGTCCCGGGAGTCAATGAGCAGTTCTTC. The rearrangement links TRBV10-3 to TRBJ2-1, with a weak D call TRBD2 (6 bases). CDR3 length equals 13 residues. V lost 9 bases and J 6 bases, leaving 15 bases between the germline ends. The germline V gene has CDR1 ENHRY and CDR2 SYGVKD.

This clonotype was counted at least ten times. V is TRBV4-3 and J is TRBJ2-1; perhaps D is TRBD1 or TRBD2 (5 bases each). Trimming took 0 bases from V and 2 from J, leaving 14 bases between them. The V gene's germline CDR1 is LGHNA and CDR2 YSLEER. The CDR3 consists of 17 residues. The CDR3 DNA follows: TGCGCCAGCAGCCAAGATCCCGGGACCGTCACCTACAATGAGCAGTTCTTC. This encodes CASSQDPGTVTYNEQFF.

V gene TRBV2 combines with J gene TRBJ2-6, with 8 positions matching TRBD1. The J segment lost 0 bases and the V segment lost 7 bases, leaving 5 bases of the junction unmatched. Germline-derived CDR1 and CDR2 are SNHLY and FYNNEI. This CDR3 is built from 16 residues. CDR3: CASKGQVPSGANVLTF. CDR3 bases: TGTGCCAGCAAGGGACAGGTCCCCTCTGGGGCCAACGTCCTGACTTTC.

J is TRBJ2-3 and V is TRBV3-1, with unresolved D. This CDR3 comprises 15 residues. V lost 1 base and J lost 11, with 19 bases in between. CDR1 is LGHDT and CDR2 is YNNKEL in the germline V gene (reference sequence). The CDR3 nucleotides read TGTGCCAGCAGCCAAGTCCGACTCGAGCGCGTCTTGCAGTATTTT. Encoded protein: CASSQVRLERVLQYF.

This clonotype was seen many times. The CDR3 DNA reads TGTGCCAGCAGCAAAGGGGGCGCCGGAGGGGAGCAGTACTTC. As protein: CASSKGGAGGEQYF. The rearrangement links TRBV7-3 to TRBJ2-7; tentative D call: TRBD1 (7 bases). Germline CDR1 and CDR2: SGHTA and FQGTGA. V gave up 5 bases and J gave up 7 bases, with 18 bases separating them. The CDR3 contains 14 residues. The full variable domain, completed using reference TRBV7-3 and TRBJ2-7, is GAGVSQTPSNKVTEKGKYVELRCDPISGHTALYWYRQSLGQGPEFLIYFQGTGAADDSGLPNDRFFAVRPEGSVSTLKIQRTERGDSAVYLCASSKGGAGGEQYFGPGTRLTVT.

In its sample, this clonotype was seen many times. This chain connects TRBV7-2 to TRBJ2-1, with 14 bases aligning to TRBD2. The CDR3 spans 16 residues. With V trimmed by 5 bases and J by 0 bases, 0 bases remained unmatched. Germline-derived CDR1 and CDR2 are SGHTA and FQGNSA. CDR3 coding DNA: TGTGCCAGCAGCGGGACTAGCGGGAGCTCCTACAATGAGCAGTTCTTC. This sequence encodes CASSGTSGSSYNEQFF. The full variable domain, with the rest looked up from reference TRBV7-2 and TRBJ2-1, is GAGVSQSPSNKVTEKGKDVELRCDPISGHTALYWYRQSLGQGLEFLIYFQGNSAPDKSGLPSDRFSAERTGGSVSTLTIQRTQQEDSAVYLCASSGTSGSSYNEQFFGPGTRLTVL.

This clonotype showed up many times. The rearrangement uses TRBV5-6 and TRBJ2-3; D assignment may be TRBD1 or TRBD2 (6 bases each). Germline V gene data show CDR1 as SGHDT and CDR2 as YYEEEE. There are 15 residues in the CDR3. V gave up 4 bases and J gave up 6 bases, with 18 bases separating them. CDR3 amino acids: CASSDVLGGMDTQYF. The CDR3 region has the DNA TGTGCCAGCAGCGACGTACTAGGGGGGATGGATACGCAGTATTTT.

In this sample, this clonotype turned up a few times. The V gene is TRBV27, the J gene TRBJ2-1, with 8 nucleotides matching TRBD1. Germline CDR1 MNHEY, CDR2 SMNVEV (reference sequence). V dropped 3 bases and J dropped 12; count of bases not matched to a gene: 13. CDR3 size: 15 residues. In DNA form, the CDR3 reads TGTGCCAGCAGTTTGAGTCAGGGGGCGCGTAGTAGGCAGTTCTTC. Translating gives CASSLSQGARSRQFF.

There are many counts of this clonotype. V gene TRBV12-3 or TRBV12-4 combines with J gene TRBJ1-1; D uncertain. This CDR3 spans 13 amino acids. Trimming took 7 bases from V and 1 from J, leaving 10 bases between them. The CDR3 DNA reads TGTGCCAGCACCACCGACCCGAACACTGAAGCTTTCTTT. Its translation: CASTTDPNTEAFF.

This clonotype was observed at least ten times. This chain connects TRBV20-1 to TRBJ2-7, with TRBD1 matching over 7 bases. There are 13 residues in the CDR3. CDR1 is DFQATT, CDR2 SNEGSKA, per germline (reference sequence). The ends lost 0 bases at V and 3 bases at J; junction bases unmatched: 2. The DNA of the CDR3 is TGCAGTGCTAGAGACCCAGGGGGCTACGAGCAGTACTTC. Translated, it gives CSARDPGGYEQYF.

In this sample, this clonotype turned up many times. V is TRBV9 and J is TRBJ1-2, with 9 bases that match TRBD1. Per germline, CDR1 SGDLS and CDR2 YYNGEE. The CDR3 runs to 14 residues. With V trimmed by 3 bases and J by 4 bases, 4 bases remained unmatched. The DNA for the CDR3 is TGTGCCAGCAGCGACCGGGACAGGGCCTATGGCTACACCTTC. Its protein product is CASSDRDRAYGYTF.

The table lists this clonotype with many counts. The V call is TRBV7-9, the J call TRBJ2-7; the D gene is possibly TRBD1 (6 bases). The CDR3 is made up of 14 amino acids. V lost 7 bases and J lost 3, with 16 bases in between. The germline V gene has CDR1 SEHNR and CDR2 FQNEAQ (reference sequence). This CDR3 reads CASTTSTGRYEQYF. As DNA, the CDR3 is TGTGCCAGCACCACCTCGACAGGCCGCTACGAGCAGTACTTC.

The chain employs TRBV12-3 or TRBV12-4 and TRBJ2-1, with TRBD2 identical over 8 bases. The V and J ends lost 6 bases and 3 bases, in that order; junction bases with no gene match: 10. The CDR3 is 16 amino acids. Written as DNA, the CDR3 is TGTGCCAGCAGCCCGGTGGGCGGGAGGAACTACAATGAGCAGTTCTTC. Its protein product is CASSPVGGRNYNEQFF.

The chain joins TRBV24-1 to TRBJ2-2; D may be TRBD2 (6 bases). This CDR3 region has 14 residues. Trimming shortened V by 0 bases and J by 8 bases, and 9 bases separated the two germline ends. Germline V gene data show CDR1 as KGHDR and CDR2 as SFDVKD. The DNA for the CDR3 is TGTGCCACCAGTGATTTGCGGCTAGCGGGGGAGCTGTTTTTT. Translation: CATSDLRLAGELFF.

This clonotype has ten or more counts. V and J are TRBV10-3 and TRBJ2-7; 13 bases align to TRBD2. The CDR3 is made up of 14 amino acids. Trimming at V came to 4 bases and at J to 5 bases, leaving 2 bases not matched to a gene. Per the germline V gene, CDR1 is ENHRY and CDR2 is SYGVKD. CDR3 amino acids: CAISGLAGGNEQYF. CDR3 coding DNA: TGTGCCATCAGTGGACTAGCGGGGGGAAACGAGCAGTACTTC.

The sample holds many counts of this clonotype. The chain uses TRBV20-1 and TRBJ2-3; 8 positions match TRBD2. The CDR3 covers 16 residues. V lost 0 bases to trimming and J lost 5 bases; unmatched junction nucleotides: 10. Germline V gene lookup returns CDR1 DFQATT and CDR2 SNEGSKA (reference sequence). In DNA form, the CDR3 reads TGCAGTGCTAGAGATTTACGGGAGGGCCGCAGAGATACGCAGTATTTT. As protein: CSARDLREGRRDTQYF.

At least ten counts were recorded for this clonotype. The rearrangement uses TRBV3-1 and TRBJ2-5, with 8 nucleotides matching TRBD2. Per germline, CDR1 LGHDT and CDR2 YNNKEL (reference sequence). The CDR3 has 14 amino acids. The ends lost 7 bases at V and 4 bases at J; junction bases unmatched: 8. The CDR3 sequence is CASTPRTSLETQYF. The CDR3 DNA follows: TGTGCCAGCACCCCCAGGACTAGCTTAGAGACCCAGTACTTC.

In its sample, this clonotype was seen many times. This chain's CDR3 is CASGWGPAVSGEQFF. CDR3 sequence (DNA): TGTGCCAGCGGATGGGGTCCGGCCGTCTCGGGTGAGCAGTTCTTC. The chain employs TRBV7-9 and TRBJ2-1; D remains ambiguous. Deletions cut 8 bases from V and 9 bases from J, with 23 bases between. CDR1 is SEHNR, CDR2 FQNEAQ, per germline (reference sequence). The CDR3 totals 15 residues.

The CDR3 protein is CATEGQGEETQYF. The CDR3, as DNA: TGTGCCACCGAGGGACAGGGAGAAGAGACCCAGTACTTC. J is TRBJ2-5 and V is TRBV10-3, with 9 bases matching TRBD1. CDR1 is ENHRY and CDR2 is SYGVKD in the germline V gene. The CDR3 runs 13 residues. The trim removed 10 bases at V and 3 bases at J, leaving 6 bases unmatched.

This clonotype was counted ten times or more. CDR3 sequence (DNA): TGTGCCAGCAGCCAGGGGACAGGGAGTTTATCTGGCTACACCTTC. Translated, it gives CASSQGTGSLSGYTF. This sequence joins TRBV3-1 and TRBJ1-2; TRBD1 matches 9 bases. Germline lookup yields CDR1 LGHDT and CDR2 YNNKEL (reference sequence). The CDR3 has 15 residues. The V segment lost 3 bases and the J segment 7 bases; nucleotides outside the gene matches: 9.

In its sample, this clonotype was seen many times. V and J are TRBV27 and TRBJ2-7; 9 bases fit TRBD1. The CDR3 loop spans 15 amino acids. The V and J ends lost 4 bases and 0 bases, in that order; junction bases with no gene match: 4. Germline CDR1 and CDR2: MNHEY and SMNVEV (reference sequence). The CDR3 DNA follows: TGTGCCAGCAGTTCTGAGACAGGGGGCTCCTACGAGCAGTACTTC. It is translated as CASSSETGGSYEQYF.